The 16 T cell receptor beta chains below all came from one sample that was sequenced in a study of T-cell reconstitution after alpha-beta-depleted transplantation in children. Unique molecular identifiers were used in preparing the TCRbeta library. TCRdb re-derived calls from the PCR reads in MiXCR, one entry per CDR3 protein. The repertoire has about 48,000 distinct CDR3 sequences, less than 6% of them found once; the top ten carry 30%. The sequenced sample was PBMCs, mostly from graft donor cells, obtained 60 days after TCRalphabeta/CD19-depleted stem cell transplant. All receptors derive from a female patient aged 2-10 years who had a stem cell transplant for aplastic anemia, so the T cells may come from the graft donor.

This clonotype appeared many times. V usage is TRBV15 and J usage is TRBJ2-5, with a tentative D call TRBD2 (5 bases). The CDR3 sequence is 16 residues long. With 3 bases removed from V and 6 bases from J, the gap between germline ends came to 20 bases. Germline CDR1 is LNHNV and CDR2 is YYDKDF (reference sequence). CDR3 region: CATSRRIDSPGKTQYF. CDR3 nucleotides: TGTGCCACCAGCAGGCGTATAGACTCCCCCGGGAAGACCCAGTACTTC. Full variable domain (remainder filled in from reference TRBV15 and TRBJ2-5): DAMVIQNPRYQVTQFGKPVTLSCSQTLNHNVMYWYQQKSSQAPKLLFHYYDKDFNNEADTPDNFQSRRPNTSFCFLDIRSPGLGDTAMYLCATSRRIDSPGKTQYFGPGTRLLVL.

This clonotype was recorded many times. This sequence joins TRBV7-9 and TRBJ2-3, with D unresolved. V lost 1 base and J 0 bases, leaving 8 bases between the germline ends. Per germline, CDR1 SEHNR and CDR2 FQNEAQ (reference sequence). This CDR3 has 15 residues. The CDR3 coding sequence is TGTGCCAGCAGCTTAGTTGTGCATAGCACAGATACGCAGTATTTT. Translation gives CASSLVVHSTDTQYF. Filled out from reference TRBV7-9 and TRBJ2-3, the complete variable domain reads DTGVSQNPRHKITKRGQNVTFRCDPISEHNRLYWYRQTLGQGPEFLTYFQNEAQLEKSRLLSDRFSAERPKGSFSTLEIQRTEQGDSAMYLCASSLVVHSTDTQYFGPGTRLTVL.

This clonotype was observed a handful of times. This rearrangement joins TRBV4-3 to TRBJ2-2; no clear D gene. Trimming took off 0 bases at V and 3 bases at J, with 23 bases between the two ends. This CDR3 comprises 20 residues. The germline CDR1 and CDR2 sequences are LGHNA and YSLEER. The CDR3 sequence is CASSQDRWFDGSLDTGELFF. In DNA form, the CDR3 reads TGCGCCAGCAGCCAAGATAGATGGTTTGACGGCTCATTGGACACCGGGGAGCTGTTTTTT.

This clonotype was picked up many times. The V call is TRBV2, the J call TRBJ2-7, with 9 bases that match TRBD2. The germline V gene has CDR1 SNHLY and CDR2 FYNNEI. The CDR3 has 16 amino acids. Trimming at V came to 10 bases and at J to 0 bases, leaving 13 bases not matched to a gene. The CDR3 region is CATPRRAGGRSYEQYV. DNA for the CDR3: TGTGCCACCCCCCGGCGAGCGGGAGGCCGCTCCTACGAGCAGTACGTC.

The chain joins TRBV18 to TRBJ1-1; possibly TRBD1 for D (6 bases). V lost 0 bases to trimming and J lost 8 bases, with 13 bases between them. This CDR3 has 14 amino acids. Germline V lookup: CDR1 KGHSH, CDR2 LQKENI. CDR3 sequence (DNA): TGTGCCAGCTCACCACCGGGCCGGACAGACGAAGCTTTCTTT. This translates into CASSPPGRTDEAFF.

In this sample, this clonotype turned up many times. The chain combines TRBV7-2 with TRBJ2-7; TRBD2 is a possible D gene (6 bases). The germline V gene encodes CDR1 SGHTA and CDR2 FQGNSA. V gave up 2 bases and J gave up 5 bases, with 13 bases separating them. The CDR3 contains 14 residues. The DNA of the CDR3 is TGTGCCAGCAGCTTAATTCTGGGACTCGACGAGCAGTACTTC. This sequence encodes CASSLILGLDEQYF.

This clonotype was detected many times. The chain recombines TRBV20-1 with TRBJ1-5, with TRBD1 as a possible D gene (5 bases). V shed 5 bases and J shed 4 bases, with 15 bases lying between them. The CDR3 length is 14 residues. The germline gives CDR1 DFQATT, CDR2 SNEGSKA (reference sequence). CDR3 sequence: CSAAGEVGNQPQHF. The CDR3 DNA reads TGCAGTGCTGCGGGGGAAGTAGGAAATCAGCCCCAGCATTTT.

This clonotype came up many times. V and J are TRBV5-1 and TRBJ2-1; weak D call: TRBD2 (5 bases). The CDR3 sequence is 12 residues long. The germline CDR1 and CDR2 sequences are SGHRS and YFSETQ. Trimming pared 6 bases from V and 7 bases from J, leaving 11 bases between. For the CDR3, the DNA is TGCGCCAGCATGATGGACTCGAATGAGCAGTTCTTC. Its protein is CASMMDSNEQFF. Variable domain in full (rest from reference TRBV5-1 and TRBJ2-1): KAGVTQTPRYLIKTRGQQVTLSCSPISGHRSVSWYQQTPGQGLQFLFEYFSETQRNKGNFPGRFSGRQFSNSRSEMNVSTLELGDSALYLCASMMDSNEQFFGPGTRLTVL.

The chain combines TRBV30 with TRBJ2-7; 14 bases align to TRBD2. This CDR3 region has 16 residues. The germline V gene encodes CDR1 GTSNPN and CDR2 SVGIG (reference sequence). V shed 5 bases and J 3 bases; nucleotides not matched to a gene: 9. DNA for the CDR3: TGTGCCTGGCGGGGACTAGCGGGAGCTCTTCACTACGAGCAGTACTTC. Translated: CAWRGLAGALHYEQYF.

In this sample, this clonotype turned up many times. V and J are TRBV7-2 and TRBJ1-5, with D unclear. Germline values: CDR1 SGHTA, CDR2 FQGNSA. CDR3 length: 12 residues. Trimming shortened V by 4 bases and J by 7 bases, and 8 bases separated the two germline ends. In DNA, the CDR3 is TGTGCCAGCAGCTCCGATATCCAGCCCCAGCATTTT. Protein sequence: CASSSDIQPQHF.

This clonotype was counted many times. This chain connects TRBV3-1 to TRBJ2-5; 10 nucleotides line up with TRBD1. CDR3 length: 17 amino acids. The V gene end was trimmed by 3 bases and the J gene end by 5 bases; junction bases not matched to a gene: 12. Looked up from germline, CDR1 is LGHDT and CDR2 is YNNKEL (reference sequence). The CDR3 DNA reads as TGTGCCAGCAGCCACCAGACAGGGGGCCTGAGTCGGGAGACCCAGTACTTC. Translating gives CASSHQTGGLSRETQYF.

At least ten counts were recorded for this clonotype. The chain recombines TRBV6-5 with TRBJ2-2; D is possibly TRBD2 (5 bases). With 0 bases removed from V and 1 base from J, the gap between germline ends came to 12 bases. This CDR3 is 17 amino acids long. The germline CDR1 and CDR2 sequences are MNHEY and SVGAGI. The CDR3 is CASSYSVGGWNTGELFF. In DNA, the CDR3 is TGTGCCAGCAGTTACTCGGTAGGCGGGTGGAACACCGGGGAGCTGTTTTTT.

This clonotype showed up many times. The CDR3 loop is CASSLVGDRAYEQYF. DNA of the CDR3: TGTGCCAGCAGCTTGGTGGGGGACAGGGCCTACGAGCAGTACTTC. The chain uses TRBV5-4 and TRBJ2-7, with 9 nucleotides matching TRBD1. J was trimmed by 2 bases and V by 0 bases; bases with no gene match: 3. Germline lookup yields CDR1 SGHNT and CDR2 YYREEE (reference sequence). CDR3 size: 15 residues.

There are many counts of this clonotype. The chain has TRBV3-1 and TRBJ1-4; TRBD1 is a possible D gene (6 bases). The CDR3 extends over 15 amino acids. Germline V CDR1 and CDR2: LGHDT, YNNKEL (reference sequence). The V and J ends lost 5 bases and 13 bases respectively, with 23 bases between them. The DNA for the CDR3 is TGTGCCAGCAGCTTACTCCGACTGCAGGGGATCGGACTGTTTTTT. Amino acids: CASSLLRLQGIGLFF.

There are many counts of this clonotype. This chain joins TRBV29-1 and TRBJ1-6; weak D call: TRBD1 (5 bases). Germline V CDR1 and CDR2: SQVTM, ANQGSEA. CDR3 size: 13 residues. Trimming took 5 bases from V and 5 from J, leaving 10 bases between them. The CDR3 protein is CSVRQQDNSPLHF. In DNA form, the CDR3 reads TGCAGCGTTCGTCAACAGGATAATTCACCCCTCCACTTT. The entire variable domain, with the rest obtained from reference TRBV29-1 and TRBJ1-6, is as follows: SAVISQKPSRDICQRGTSLTIQCQVDSQVTMMFWYRQQPGQSLTLIATANQGSEATYESGFVIDKFPISRPNLTFSTLTVSNMSPEDSSIYLCSVRQQDNSPLHFGNGTRLTVT.

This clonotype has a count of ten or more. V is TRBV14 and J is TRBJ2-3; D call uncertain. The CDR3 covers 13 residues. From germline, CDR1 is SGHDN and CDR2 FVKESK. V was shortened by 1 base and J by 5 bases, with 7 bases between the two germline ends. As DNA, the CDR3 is TGTGCCAGCAGCCAAGGGATCGGAGATACGCAGTATTTT. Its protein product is CASSQGIGDTQYF. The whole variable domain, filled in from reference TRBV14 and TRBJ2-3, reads EAGVTQFPSHSVIEKGQTVTLRCDPISGHDNLYWYRRVMGKEIKFLLHFVKESKQDESGMPNNRFLAERTGGTYSTLKVQPAELEDSGVYFCASSQGIGDTQYFGPGTRLTVL.